This T cell receptor (beta chain) was identified during a study of response to subunit inactivated influenza vaccine. Only a few counts were recorded for this clonotype. TCRdb reprocessed the RT-PCR reads with MiXCR, giving one entry per CDR3 protein. The sample lists about 570,000 distinct CDR3 sequences, around 11% occurring once. These data were also filed under a second study, of T cells expressing NK-cell markers. From that study: In generating TCR beta cDNA, 5'RACE template switching with UMIs was used. Sorted T-cell subsets CD3+CD56+NKG2C+, CD3+CD56+NKG2C- and CD3+CD56-NKG2C+ were TCR beta-sequenced. The CD3+CD56-NKG2C+ fraction of a few donors was also led by these clonotypes.

This clonotype was sampled from a man between 45 and 60 years old who received an inactivated influenza vaccine. Sequenced material: PBMCs from blood, taken on the day of vaccination.

The CDR3 DNA is TGTGCCTGGAGTCTAGGGACAGGGAATCAGCCCCAGCATTTT. It specifies CAWSLGTGNQPQHF. This sequence joins TRBV30 and TRBJ1-5, with 9 nucleotides matching TRBD1. From germline, CDR1 is GTSNPN and CDR2 SVGIG (reference sequence). V lost 2 bases to trimming and J lost 4 bases; unmatched junction nucleotides: 3. This CDR3 is 14 amino acids long.